This record concerns one TCR beta chain sequence. The target antigen is unknown. All of the isolated RNA was reverse transcribed, so expressed TCRB transcripts were sequenced. Produced via immunoSEQ multiplex PCR; TCRdb's table is partial and in-frame only. The sample yields hundreds of thousands of clones, around 15% seen once. The sample comes from a study of beta chain features in type 1 diabetes. Overall study results and limits: Diminished insertions and augmented deletions at VDJ junctions characterized type 1 diabetes patients.

Germline CDR1 reads LNHDA; CDR2 reads SQIVND (reference sequence). This CDR3 comprises 15 residues. Trimming cost V 4 bases and J 0 bases, with 10 bases left between them. The sample comprised central memory CD4+ T cells from blood. The chain is built from TRBV19 and TRBJ2-1; D may be TRBD2 (6 bases). This receptor was taken from a man in his thirties or forties in good health. DNA for the CDR3: TGTGCCAGTAGTAACGGCGGGATCTCCTACAATGAGCAGTTCTTC. It encodes CASSNGGISYNEQFF. The complete variable domain, with remaining parts taken from reference TRBV19 and TRBJ2-1, reads DGGITQSPKYLFRKEGQNVTLSCEQNLNHDAMYWYRQDPGQGLRLIYYSQIVNDFQKGDIAEGYSVSREKKESFPLTVTSAQKNPTAFYLCASSNGGISYNEQFFGPGTRLTVL.